The rows below give T cell receptor beta chains drawn from one sample of a study of cytomegalovirus exposure and HLA in healthy donors. Clones were sequenced by immunoSEQ multiplex PCR, and TCRdb holds only the in-frame ones, with some missing. The sample includes 110,000 to 150,000 clones, about 77% of them seen just once. The specimen was PBMCs. The receptors derive from a female donor in good health and CMV-seronegative. Each CDR3 is given with its conserved first and last residue. D genes are given only for firm matches. Size tells how often a clone was seen (once, few, many) or the class of an expanded clone, and some rows leave it out.

v_gene	abundance	j_gene	d_gene	CDR3aa	CDR3nt
TRBV5-6	few	TRBJ1-4	TRBD1	CASSGQRGQKLFF	TGTGCCAGCAGCGGACAAAGGGGGCAAAAACTGTTTTTT
TRBV29-1	NA	TRBJ1-2	NA	CSVADGPQGYGYTF	TGCAGCGTTGCGGACGGGCCACAGGGTTATGGCTACACCTTC
TRBV6-5	once	TRBJ1-1	NA	CASSYGAWGRDTEAFF	TGTGCCAGCAGTTACGGGGCTTGGGGGAGGGACACTGAAGCTTTCTTT
TRBV5-1	few	TRBJ1-3	NA	CASSFSSSSGNTIYF	TGCGCCAGCAGCTTCAGCTCTAGCTCTGGAAACACCATATATTTT
TRBV5-1	NA	TRBJ2-6	NA	CASSPAAGSGANVLTF	TGCGCCAGCAGCCCGGCCGCGGGGTCTGGGGCCAACGTCCTGACTTTC
TRBV27	once	TRBJ1-5	NA	CASSFSRESNQPQHF	TGTGCCAGCAGTTTTTCACGGGAAAGTAATCAGCCCCAGCATTTT
TRBV5-1	few	TRBJ2-7	TRBD1	CASSLGGQGYEQYF	TGCGCCAGCAGCTTGGGTGGACAGGGCTACGAGCAGTACTTC
TRBV6-1	NA	TRBJ2-7	NA	CASSDRYYEQYF	TGTGCCAGCAGTGACAGATACTACGAGCAGTACTTC
TRBV9	NA	TRBJ1-2	NA	CASSVEGTGGYTF	TGTGCCAGCAGCGTAGAGGGGACTGGTGGCTACACCTTC
TRBV6-1	NA	TRBJ1-6	TRBD1	CASSPLGTGNSPLHF	TGTGCCAGCAGTCCCCTGGGGACAGGGAATTCACCCCTCCACTTT
TRBV4-1	few	TRBJ2-7	NA	CASSHTTEVSYEQYF	TGCGCCAGCAGCCACACGACAGAAGTCTCCTACGAGCAGTACTTC
TRBV4-1	few	TRBJ2-5	NA	CASSQDEVMGTQYF	TGCGCCAGCAGCCAAGATGAGGTGATGGGGACCCAGTACTTC
TRBV19	NA	TRBJ1-5	NA	CASTSGLRQPQHF	NA
TRBV6-4	NA	TRBJ1-1	NA	CASSSGKGAFF	TGTGCCAGCAGTTCAGGGAAGGGGGCTTTCTTT
TRBV6-4	NA	TRBJ2-2	NA	CASSDPLRGGGITGELFF	TGTGCCAGCAGTGATCCCTTAAGGGGGGGCGGAATCACCGGGGAGCTGTTTTTT
TRBV27	NA	TRBJ1-1	NA	CASRSTYTEAFF	TGTGCCAGCAGGAGCACCTACACTGAAGCTTTCTTT
TRBV19	NA	TRBJ1-4	NA	CASSRGGAGTNEKLFF	TGTGCCAGTAGTCGAGGCGGGGCAGGGACTAATGAAAAACTGTTTTTT
TRBV7-2	NA	TRBJ1-1	TRBD1	CASSSEDRTEAFF	TGTGCCAGCAGCTCGGAGGACAGGACTGAAGCTTTCTTT
TRBV7-6	NA	TRBJ2-7	TRBD2	CASSSASGSPYEQYF	TGTGCCAGCAGCTCCGCTAGCGGGAGCCCCTACGAGCAGTACTTC
TRBV27	few	TRBJ2-1	TRBD1	CASSPTTPTGVYNEQFF	TGTGCCAGCAGTCCAACTACCCCGACAGGGGTATACAATGAGCAGTTCTTC
TRBV5-1	once	TRBJ2-2	NA	CASSLGGDTGELFF	TGCGCCAGCAGCTTGGGGGGAGATACCGGGGAGCTGTTTTTT
TRBV10-1	NA	TRBJ2-3	TRBD2	CASSESAVGRAGGSTDTQYF	TGCGCCAGCAGTGAGTCGGCGGTTGGAAGAGCGGGGGGGAGCACAGATACGCAGTATTTT
TRBV5-4	NA	TRBJ2-6	TRBD2	CASSPPALSGSAGANVLTF	TGTGCCAGCAGCCCCCCCGCCCTTAGCGGGAGTGCTGGGGCCAACGTCCTGACTTTC
TRBV5-4	NA	TRBJ1-1	NA	CASSLKQLNTEAFF	TGTGCCAGCAGCTTGAAACAATTGAACACTGAAGCTTTCTTT
TRBV7-9	NA	TRBJ1-1	NA	CASSLEEETEAFF	TGTGCCAGCAGCTTAGAGGAGGAAACTGAAGCTTTCTTT
TRBV19	few	TRBJ1-5	NA	CASSIFTGLSNQPQHF	TGTGCCAGTAGTATATTTACAGGGTTGAGCAATCAGCCCCAGCATTTT
TRBV19	NA	TRBJ2-7	NA	CASNQMVGGTYEQYF	TGTGCCAGTAACCAAATGGTAGGCGGGACCTACGAGCAGTACTTC
TRBV9	NA	TRBJ2-2	NA	CASSVVSTGGGELFF	TGTGCCAGCAGCGTAGTTAGCACCGGCGGCGGGGAGCTGTTTTTT
TRBV25-1	few	TRBJ2-4	NA	CASRTGGIQYF	TGTGCCAGCCGGACCGGGGGCATTCAGTACTTC
TRBV19	NA	TRBJ2-1	NA	CAVSGYNEQFF	TGTGCCGTTAGCGGTTACAATGAGCAGTTCTTC
TRBV9	NA	TRBJ2-7	NA	CASSANEQYF	TGTGCCAGCAGCGCCAACGAGCAGTACTTC